Presented here are 4 T cell receptor beta chains from one specimen sequenced in a study of blood T cells in healthy people across ages. A second PCR, run for about 7 to 11 cycles, used a sample-barcoded 5' primer plus a J-beta primer mix. One entry per CDR3 protein, called by TCRdb with MiXCR from the 5' RACE reads. The data contain roughly 1,700,000 distinct CDR3 sequences, 28% of them singletons. Specimen: blood. The receptors shown here come from a woman under 40 in good health.

V usage is TRBV5-6 and J usage is TRBJ2-1; D not certain. V lost 5 bases to trimming and J lost 7 bases, with 7 bases between them. This CDR3 spans 11 amino acids. Germline V gene sequence: CDR1 SGHDT, CDR2 YYEEEE. The CDR3 reads CASRWGNEQFF. CDR3 nucleotides: TGTGCCAGCAGATGGGGAAATGAGCAGTTCTTC.

This clonotype turned up a few times. This chain joins TRBV7-2 and TRBJ2-1; 11 positions agree with TRBD2. J was trimmed by 7 bases and V by 1 base; bases with no gene match: 12. This CDR3 has 18 amino acids. Germline CDR1 reads SGHTA; CDR2 reads FQGNSA. CDR3 DNA: TGTGCCAGCAGCTTAGGGGCTAGCGGGAGGCGTCGGGGGAATGAGCAGTTCTTC. It yields the protein CASSLGASGRRRGNEQFF.

As to this clonotype: The junction shows a germline mismatch at one end, possibly a read error. The chain combines TRBV6-2 or TRBV6-3 with TRBJ2-6, with D tentatively TRBD2 (6 bases). The germline V gene encodes CDR1 MNHEY and CDR2 SVGEGT. The CDR3 has 15 amino acids. The CDR3 DNA follows: TGTGCCAGCAGTCGCGGGACTCCTGGGGCCAACGTCCGGACTTTC. It codes for CASSRGTPGANVRTF.

The chain employs TRBV7-7 and TRBJ2-6; D not resolved. Germline CDR1 and CDR2: SSHAT and FNYEAQ (reference sequence). Trimming shortened V by 5 bases and J by 2 bases, and 7 bases separated the two germline ends. The CDR3 covers 14 residues. CDR3 residues: CASSLYPGANVLTF. CDR3 bases: TGTGCCAGCAGCCTTTACCCTGGGGCCAACGTCCTGACTTTC.